Following are 8 T cell receptor beta chains from one sample sequenced in a study of blood T cell repertoires in COVID-19 (TCRdb year 2020). The receptor library was made with the immunoSEQ multiplex PCR assay. The clones in this table, taken by TCRdb from immuneACCESS, are in-frame only. Not every clone is retained; where verified, under half of the shortfall comes from an unresolved V gene, and the cause of the rest is unknown. The sample records roughly 86,000 clones, 70% to 90% of which are singletons. About 5.1% of the sample goes to the ten largest clones. Specimen: peripheral blood. These receptors were taken from a man in his forties or fifties with acute or convalescent COVID-19.

This clone showed up just a few times. The chain combines TRBV20-1 with TRBJ2-3; the D gene is possibly TRBD2 (7 bases). This CDR3 contains 16 residues. CDR1 and CDR2 from the germline V gene are DFQATT and SNEGSKA (reference sequence). Trimming took off 3 bases at V and 0 bases at J, with 16 bases between the two ends. The CDR3 sequence: CSASARGGASTDTQYF. CDR3 bases: TGCAGTGCTAGTGCCCGCGGGGGCGCCAGCACAGATACGCAGTATTTT.

The chain links TRBV10-3 to TRBJ2-3, with a possible D match to TRBD2 (8 bases). Germline V lookup: CDR1 ENHRY, CDR2 SYGVKD. The germline V and J ends were trimmed by 11 bases and 0 bases, with 27 bases remaining between them. This CDR3 comprises 18 residues. The CDR3 spells CAVAGRGPLRLSTDTQYF. The CDR3 DNA reads as TGTGCCGTCGCCGGGAGGGGGCCCCTTCGGCTGAGCACAGATACGCAGTATTTT.

The chain links TRBV7-2 to TRBJ1-2; D may be TRBD1 (6 bases). Germline values: CDR1 SGHTA, CDR2 FQGNSA. V lost 3 bases and J lost 5, with 13 bases in between. The CDR3 runs to 14 residues. The DNA for the CDR3 is TGTGCCAGCAGCTTCGGGGGGGCGCTTTATGGCTACACCTTC. It specifies CASSFGGALYGYTF.

This clone was seen just once. The chain recombines TRBV7-2 with TRBJ2-3; TRBD2 matches 12 bases. V shed 2 bases and J 4 bases; nucleotides not matched to a gene: 4. The CDR3 covers 16 residues. Germline CDR1 is SGHTA and CDR2 is FQGNSA. The CDR3 spells CASSLLPSGGADTQYF. CDR3 DNA sequence: TGTGCCAGCAGCTTACTTCCTAGCGGGGGGGCAGATACGCAGTATTTT.

This clone occurred a few times. This chain joins TRBV7-2 and TRBJ1-1; TRBD1 might be the D (5 bases). Trimming shortened V by 1 base and J by 4 bases, and 16 bases separated the two germline ends. There are 16 residues in the CDR3. Germline CDR1 SGHTA, CDR2 FQGNSA. CDR3 nucleotides: TGTGCCAGCAGCTTAGATGGGGGGAAGTATTTCACTGAAGCTTTCTTT. It translates to CASSLDGGKYFTEAFF.

This chain joins TRBV18 and TRBJ1-1, with D unclear. The CDR3 contains 14 residues. The V end lost 5 bases, the J end lost 1 base, and 11 bases lay between the germline ends. CDR1 is KGHSH, CDR2 LQKENI, per germline. The CDR3 DNA sequence: TGTGCCAGCTCATATCCCGGGGAGAACACTGAAGCTTTCTTT. As protein: CASSYPGENTEAFF.

The chain carries TRBV12-2 and TRBJ1-1. TRBV12-2 is noted as a pseudogene. The CDR3 contains 16 residues. CDR3 bases: TGTGCAAGTCGCTCAACCGTCCGAACCCGCGGCACTGAAGCTTTCTTT. It translates to CASRSTVRTRGTEAFF.

The V call is TRBV3-1 (or the pseudogene TRBV3-2), the J call TRBJ2-7; tentatively, D is TRBD2 (5 bases). This CDR3 comprises 14 residues. Germline values: CDR1 LGHDT, CDR2 YNNKEL (reference sequence). Trimming took 4 bases from V and 3 from J, leaving 13 bases between them. The chain's CDR3 is CASSPQPGYYEQYF. Written as DNA, the CDR3 is TGTGCCAGCAGCCCCCAACCGGGGTACTACGAGCAGTACTTC.